This T cell receptor (beta chain) was recorded in a study of glioma-infiltrating T cells. Broader study findings: Gliomas, especially low-grade, showed above-expected tissue-blood divergence; non-neoplastic patients showed below. CDR3 overlap between tissue and blood was very small.

Germline CDR1 reads DFQATT; CDR2 reads SNEGSKA (reference sequence). This CDR3 comprises 16 residues. Trimming left V 5 bases short and J 2 bases short, with 21 bases between. Amplification of TCR alpha and beta CDR3 regions from RNA used iRepertoire nested multiplex PCR. Via MiXCR, TCRdb re-called the multiplex PCR reads, giving one row per CDR3 protein. The top ten clones hold approximately 35% of a sample with around 99,000 distinct CDR3 sequences, less than 30% of them seen once. There are many counts of this clonotype. The antigen is undetermined. V is TRBV20-1 and J is TRBJ1-2; D might be TRBD1 (6 bases). The sequencing input was glioma tissue, nonneoplastic brain tissue, or PBMCs (not recorded which). The TCR comes from a human donor with low-grade glioma or glioblastoma, undergoing nonglioma brain surgery, or in good health (not recorded which). The CDR3 loop reads CSADDQGGPKNYGYTF. CDR3 nucleotides: TGCAGTGCTGACGATCAAGGGGGGCCCAAAAACTATGGCTACACCTTC.